This T cell receptor beta chain was found in a study of PD-1 blockade in classical Hodgkin lymphoma. Across the study: Administration of nivolumab to patients was at 3 mg/kg intravenously every 2 weeks.

Sequenced by immunoSEQ multiplex PCR; TCRdb stores in-frame clones only, minus some. The sample lists some 13,000 clones, about nine tenths occurring once. CDR1 and CDR2 (germline): LGHNA, YNFKEQ. The CDR3 covers 16 residues. V gave up 0 bases and J gave up 5 bases; unmatched junction bases: 4. The patients all showed relapse after autologous stem cell transplantation, while their brentuximab vedotin exposure varied. Complete response, partial response or progressive disease made up the best responses. In this sample, this clone turned up a few times. The sequence derives from a human donor with classical Hodgkin lymphoma. Sequenced material: peripheral blood mononuclear cells (PBMCs), taken at baseline. This chain links TRBV4-2 with TRBJ2-3; 11 nucleotides line up with TRBD2. Written as DNA, the CDR3 is TGTGCCAGCAGCCAAGATGTGGGACTAGCGGTAGATACGCAGTATTTT. Amino acid sequence: CASSQDVGLAVDTQYF.